This T cell receptor (beta chain) was documented in a study of T-cell memory formation after mild COVID-19. Study-level findings and limits: CD4+ contracting clones were mainly CM and EM; CD8+ ones, EMRA. Contracting clones from day 15 to 85 showed balanced CD4/CD8; later expanders favored CD4+.

Each CDR3 protein is one row after TCRdb ran MiXCR on the 5' RACE reads. The table records about 35,000 distinct CDR3 sequences, 20% to 25% of them present only once. There are 15 residues in the CDR3. Trimming took off 2 bases at V and 5 bases at J, with 12 bases between the two ends. Germline assignment: CDR1 KGHDR and CDR2 SFDVKD. This clonotype has a count of ten or more. Its antigen is not known. V and J are TRBV24-1 and TRBJ2-1; the D gene could be TRBD1 or TRBD2 (5 bases each). Sequenced sample: PBMCs or a T cell subset sorted from them (not recorded which). The receptor was derived from an adult who had mild COVID-19 (a few samples of this study predate the infection). Cell type and time point are not known. The CDR3 protein is CATSDSRGRDNEQFF. CDR3 bases: TGTGCCACCAGTGATTCTCGGGGCAGGGACAATGAGCAGTTCTTC.